This T cell receptor (beta chain) was obtained from a study of shared clonotypes between healthy human individuals. The length of the CDR3 is 16 residues. V was shortened by 2 bases and J by 7 bases, with 18 bases between the two germline ends. From germline, CDR1 is SNHLY and CDR2 FYNNEI. As to this clone: Its antigen remains unidentified.

A split of CD4+ cells into CD45RA+ naive and CD45RA-negative memory subsets was performed. General study findings and limits: A few donors had about 5.1% of their naive CD4 clonotypes in common. Clonotypes shared by all four sorted-subset donors had higher generation probabilities than non-shared clonotypes.

The authors' processing: Junction-only immunoSEQ sequences carried no quality scores, so filtering differed. Clones were read by immunoSEQ multiplex PCR, and TCRdb kept only the in-frame ones, dropping some. V and J calls and clone size are given by that table; D and trimming were obtained from the DNA. The table has 2.5 million or so clones, approximately 94% seen once. The chain links TRBV2 to TRBJ2-1; D is unresolved. The clonotype comes from a man aged 18 to 30 in good health. Sequencing was done on a sample of naive CD4+ T cells sorted from blood. The subset is: CD45RA+ positively selected. In DNA, the CDR3 is TGTGCCAGCAGTGAACCTACACCGGGCGGTGGAAATGAGCAGTTCTTC. Translated, it gives CASSEPTPGGGNEQFF.